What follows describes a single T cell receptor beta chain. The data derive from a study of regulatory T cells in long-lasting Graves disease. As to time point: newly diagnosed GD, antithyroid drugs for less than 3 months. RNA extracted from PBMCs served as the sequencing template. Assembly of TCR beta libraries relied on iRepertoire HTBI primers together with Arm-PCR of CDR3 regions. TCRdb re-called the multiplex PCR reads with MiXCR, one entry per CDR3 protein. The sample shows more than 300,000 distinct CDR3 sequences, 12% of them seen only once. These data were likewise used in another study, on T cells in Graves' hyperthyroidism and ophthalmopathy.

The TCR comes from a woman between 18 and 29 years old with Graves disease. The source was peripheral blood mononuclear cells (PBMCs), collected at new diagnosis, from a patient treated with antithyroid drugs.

The CDR3 reads CVSHGDSGSQTQYF. CDR3 in DNA: TGTGTCAGTCACGGCGATAGCGGGAGTCAGACCCAGTACTTC. The V gene is TRBV10-3, the J gene TRBJ2-5, with 9 nucleotides matching TRBD2. Looked up from germline, CDR1 is ENHRY and CDR2 is SYGVKD. The CDR3 loop spans 14 amino acids.